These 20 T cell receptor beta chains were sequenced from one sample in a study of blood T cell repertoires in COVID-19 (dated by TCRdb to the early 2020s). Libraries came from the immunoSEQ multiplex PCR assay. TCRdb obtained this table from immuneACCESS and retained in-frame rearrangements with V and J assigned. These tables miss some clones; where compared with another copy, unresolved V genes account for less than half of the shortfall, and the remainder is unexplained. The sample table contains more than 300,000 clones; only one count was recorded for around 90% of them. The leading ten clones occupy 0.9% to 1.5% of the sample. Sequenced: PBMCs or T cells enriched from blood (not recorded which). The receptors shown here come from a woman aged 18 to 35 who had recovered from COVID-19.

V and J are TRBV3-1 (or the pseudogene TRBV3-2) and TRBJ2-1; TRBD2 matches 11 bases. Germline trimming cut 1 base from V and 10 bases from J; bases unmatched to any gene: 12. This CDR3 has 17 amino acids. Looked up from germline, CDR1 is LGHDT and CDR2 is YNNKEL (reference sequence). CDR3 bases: TGTGCCAGCAGCCAAGTCCTCGGTAGCGGGGGGGCATCGGAGCAGTTCTTC. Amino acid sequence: CASSQVLGSGGASEQFF.

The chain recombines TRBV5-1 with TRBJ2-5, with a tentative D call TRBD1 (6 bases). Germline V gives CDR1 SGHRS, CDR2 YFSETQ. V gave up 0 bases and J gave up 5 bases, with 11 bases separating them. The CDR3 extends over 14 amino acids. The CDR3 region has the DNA TGCGCCAGCAGCTTGGAGGGGGTACGGGAGACCCAGTACTTC. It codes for CASSLEGVRETQYF. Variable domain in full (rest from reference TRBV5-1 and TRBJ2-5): KAGVTQTPRYLIKTRGQQVTLSCSPISGHRSVSWYQQTPGQGLQFLFEYFSETQRNKGNFPGRFSGRQFSNSRSEMNVSTLELGDSALYLCASSLEGVRETQYFGPGTRLLVL.

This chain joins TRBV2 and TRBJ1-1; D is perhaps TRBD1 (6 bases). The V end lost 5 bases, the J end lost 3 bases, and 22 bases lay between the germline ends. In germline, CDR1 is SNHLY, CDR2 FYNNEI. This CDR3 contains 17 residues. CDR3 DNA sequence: TGTGCCAGCAGTAAAACCGTCCGAAGGGCAGGGGACACTGAAGCTTTCTTT. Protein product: CASSKTVRRAGDTEAFF.

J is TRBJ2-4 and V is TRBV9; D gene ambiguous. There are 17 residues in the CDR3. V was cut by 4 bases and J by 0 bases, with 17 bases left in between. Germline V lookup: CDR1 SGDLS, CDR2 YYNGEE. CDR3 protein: CASSPNPAGLAKNIQYF. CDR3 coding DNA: TGTGCCAGCAGCCCCAATCCGGCAGGATTAGCCAAAAACATTCAGTACTTC.

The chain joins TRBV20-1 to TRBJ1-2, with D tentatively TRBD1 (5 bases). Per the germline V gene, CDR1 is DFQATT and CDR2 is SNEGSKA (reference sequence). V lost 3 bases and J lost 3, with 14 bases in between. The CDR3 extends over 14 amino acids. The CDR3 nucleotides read TGCAGTGCTAGTCCGCAGGGAAAGTACTATGGCTACACCTTC. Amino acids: CSASPQGKYYGYTF.

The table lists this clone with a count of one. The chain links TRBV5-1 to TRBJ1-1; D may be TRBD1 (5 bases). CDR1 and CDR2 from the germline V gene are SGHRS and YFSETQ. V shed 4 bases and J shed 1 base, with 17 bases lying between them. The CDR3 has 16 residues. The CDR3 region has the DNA TGCGCCAGCAGCCTGAGACAGACCCTTGAGAACACTGAAGCTTTCTTT. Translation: CASSLRQTLENTEAFF. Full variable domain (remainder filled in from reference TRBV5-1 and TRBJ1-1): KAGVTQTPRYLIKTRGQQVTLSCSPISGHRSVSWYQQTPGQGLQFLFEYFSETQRNKGNFPGRFSGRQFSNSRSEMNVSTLELGDSALYLCASSLRQTLENTEAFFGQGTRLTVV.

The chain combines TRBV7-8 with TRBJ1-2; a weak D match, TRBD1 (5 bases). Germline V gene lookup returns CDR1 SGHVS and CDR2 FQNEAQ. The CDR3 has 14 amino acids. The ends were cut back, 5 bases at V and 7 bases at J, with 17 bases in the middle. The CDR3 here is CASSQGGTEGGYTF. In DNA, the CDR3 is TGTGCCAGCAGCCAGGGCGGAACAGAGGGTGGCTACACCTTC.

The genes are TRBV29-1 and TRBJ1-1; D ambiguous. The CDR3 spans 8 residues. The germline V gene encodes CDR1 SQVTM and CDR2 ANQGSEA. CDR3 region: CNAPRSFF. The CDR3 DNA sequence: TGCAACGCCCCGAGGTCTTTCTTT.

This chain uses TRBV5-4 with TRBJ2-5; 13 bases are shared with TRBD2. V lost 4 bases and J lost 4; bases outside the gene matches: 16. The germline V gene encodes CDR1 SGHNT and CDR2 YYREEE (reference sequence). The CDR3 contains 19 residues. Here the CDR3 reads CASSAPGTSGTYGGETQYF. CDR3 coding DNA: TGTGCCAGCAGCGCGCCCGGGACTAGCGGGACTTACGGGGGAGAGACCCAGTACTTC.

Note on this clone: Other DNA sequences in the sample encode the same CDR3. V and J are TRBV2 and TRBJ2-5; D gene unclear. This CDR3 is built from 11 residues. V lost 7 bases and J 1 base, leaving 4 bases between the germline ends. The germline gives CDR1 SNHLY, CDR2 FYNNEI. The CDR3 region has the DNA TGTGCCAGCAACTTCCAAGAGACCCAGTACTTC. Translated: CASNFQETQYF.

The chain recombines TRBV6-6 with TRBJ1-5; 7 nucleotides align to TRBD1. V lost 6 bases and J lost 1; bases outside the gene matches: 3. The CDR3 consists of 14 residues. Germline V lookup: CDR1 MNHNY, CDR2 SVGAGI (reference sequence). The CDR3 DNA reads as TGTGCCAGCAGCCCGACAGGGAGCAATCAGCCCCAGCATTTT. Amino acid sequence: CASSPTGSNQPQHF.

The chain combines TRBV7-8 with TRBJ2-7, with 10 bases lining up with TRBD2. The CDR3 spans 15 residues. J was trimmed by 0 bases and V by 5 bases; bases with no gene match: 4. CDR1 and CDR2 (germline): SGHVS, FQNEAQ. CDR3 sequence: CASSPSGGISYEQYF. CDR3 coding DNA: TGTGCCAGCAGCCCTAGCGGGGGCATCTCCTACGAGCAGTACTTC.

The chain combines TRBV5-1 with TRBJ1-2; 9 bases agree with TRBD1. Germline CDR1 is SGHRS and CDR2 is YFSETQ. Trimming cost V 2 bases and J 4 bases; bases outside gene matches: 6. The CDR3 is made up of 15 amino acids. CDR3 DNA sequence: TGCGCCAGCAGCTTTAATGGACAGGGGATCTATGGCTACACCTTC. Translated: CASSFNGQGIYGYTF.

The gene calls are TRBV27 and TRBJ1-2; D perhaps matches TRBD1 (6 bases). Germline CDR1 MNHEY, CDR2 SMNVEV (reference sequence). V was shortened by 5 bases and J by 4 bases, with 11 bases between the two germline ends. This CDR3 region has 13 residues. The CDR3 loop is CASSARGTYGYTF. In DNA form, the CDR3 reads TGTGCCAGCAGTGCTAGGGGGACCTATGGCTACACCTTC.

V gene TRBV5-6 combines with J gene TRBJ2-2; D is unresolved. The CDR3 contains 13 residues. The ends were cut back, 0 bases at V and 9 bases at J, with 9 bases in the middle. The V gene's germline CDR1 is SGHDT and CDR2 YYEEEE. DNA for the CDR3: TGTGCCAGCAGCTTGGGATACAGCCGGGAGCTGTTTTTT. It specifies CASSLGYSRELFF.

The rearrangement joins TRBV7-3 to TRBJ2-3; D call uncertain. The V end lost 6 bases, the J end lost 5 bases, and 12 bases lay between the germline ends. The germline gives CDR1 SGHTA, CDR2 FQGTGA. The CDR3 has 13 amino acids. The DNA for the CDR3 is TGTGCCAGCAGTGGCAGCCCGGGAGATACGCAGTATTTT. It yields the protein CASSGSPGDTQYF.

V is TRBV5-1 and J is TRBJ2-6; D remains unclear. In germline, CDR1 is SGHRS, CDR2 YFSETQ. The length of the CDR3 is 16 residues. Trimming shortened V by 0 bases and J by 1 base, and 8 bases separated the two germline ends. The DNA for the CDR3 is TGCGCCAGCAGCTTGGCCGGCGGATCTGGGGCCAACGTCCTGACTTTC. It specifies CASSLAGGSGANVLTF.

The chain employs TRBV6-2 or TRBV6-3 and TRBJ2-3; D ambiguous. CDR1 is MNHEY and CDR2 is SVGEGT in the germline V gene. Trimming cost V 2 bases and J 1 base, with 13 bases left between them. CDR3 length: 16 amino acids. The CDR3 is CASSYPETRGTDTQYF. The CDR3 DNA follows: TGTGCCAGCAGTTACCCCGAAACACGGGGCACAGATACGCAGTATTTT.

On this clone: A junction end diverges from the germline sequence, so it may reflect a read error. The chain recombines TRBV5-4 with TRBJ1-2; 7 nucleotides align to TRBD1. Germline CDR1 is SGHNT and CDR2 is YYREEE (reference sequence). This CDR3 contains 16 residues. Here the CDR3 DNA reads TGTGCCAGCAGCACGGGACAGCTCGGAACTAAGTATGGCTACACCTTC. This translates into CASSTGQLGTKYGYTF.

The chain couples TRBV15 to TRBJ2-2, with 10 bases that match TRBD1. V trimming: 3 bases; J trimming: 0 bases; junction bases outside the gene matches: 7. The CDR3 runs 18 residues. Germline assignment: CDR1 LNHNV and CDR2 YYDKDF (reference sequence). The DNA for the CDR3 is TGTGCCACCAGCAGGGACTTCGGACAGGGGGCGAACACCGGGGAGCTGTTTTTT. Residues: CATSRDFGQGANTGELFF.